The clone carrying this TCR beta chain has a count of ten or more. The sample belongs to a study of identical twins. TCRdb passed the 5' RACE reads through MiXCR, listing each CDR3 protein once. The sample has about 570,000 distinct CDR3 sequences; 9% to 10% are singletons. Trimming took off 4 bases at V and 7 bases at J, with 14 bases between the two ends. Germline V lookup: CDR1 LGHNA, CDR2 YSLEER. The CDR3 consists of 14 residues. In addition, the sample was reused for a study of yellow fever vaccine responses in identical twins.

The J gene is TRBJ2-1, the V gene TRBV4-3; D is undetermined. The sample consisted of PBMCs. This clonotype originated in a woman aged 18 to 35 in good health. Written as DNA, the CDR3 is TGCGCCAGCAGCCCCTCGTACCCCTGGAATGAGCAGTTCTTC. Its protein product is CASSPSYPWNEQFF.